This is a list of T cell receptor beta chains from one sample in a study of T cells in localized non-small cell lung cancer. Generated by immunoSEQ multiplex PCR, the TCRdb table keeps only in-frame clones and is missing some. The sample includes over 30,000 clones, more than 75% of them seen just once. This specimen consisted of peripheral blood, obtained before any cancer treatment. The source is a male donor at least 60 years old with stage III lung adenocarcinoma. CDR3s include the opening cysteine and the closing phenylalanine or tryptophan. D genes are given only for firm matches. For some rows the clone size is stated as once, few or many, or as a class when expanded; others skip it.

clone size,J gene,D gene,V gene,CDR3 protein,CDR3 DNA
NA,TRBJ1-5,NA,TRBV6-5,CASSYSNRLRQPQHF,TGTGCCAGCAGTTACTCGAACAGGTTAAGGCAGCCCCAGCATTTT
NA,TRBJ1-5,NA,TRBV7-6,CASSRTGSGRNQPQHF,TGTGCCAGCAGCCGTACAGGGAGCGGACGCAATCAGCCCCAGCATTTT
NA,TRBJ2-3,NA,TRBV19,CASSMGRVDDTQYF,TGTGCCAGTAGTATGGGCAGGGTTGACGATACGCAGTATTTT
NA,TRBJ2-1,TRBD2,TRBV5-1,CASSSTYRTSGGNEQFF,TGCGCCAGCAGTTCCACCTACCGGACTAGCGGGGGTAATGAGCAGTTCTTC
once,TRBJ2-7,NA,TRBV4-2,CASSQERQQYF,TGTGCCAGCAGCCAAGAGCGTCAGCAGTACTTC
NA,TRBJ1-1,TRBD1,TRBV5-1,CASSMGQGGWNTEAFF,TGCGCCAGCAGCATGGGACAGGGTGGGTGGAACACTGAAGCTTTCTTT
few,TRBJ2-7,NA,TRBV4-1,CASSQTGGLSSYEQYF,TGCGCCAGCAGCCAAACAGGAGGACTGAGCTCCTACGAGCAGTACTTC
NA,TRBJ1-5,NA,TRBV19,CASSIALGQPQHF,TGTGCCAGTAGTATCGCCCTGGGGCAGCCCCAGCATTTT
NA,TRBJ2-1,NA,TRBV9,CASSAQGLAYNEQFF,TGTGCCAGCAGCGCCCAGGGACTCGCCTACAATGAGCAGTTCTTC
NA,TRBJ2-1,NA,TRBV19,CASSTRGLAVDATSYNEQFF,TGTGCCAGTAGTACCAGGGGTCTAGCGGTTGACGCCACCTCCTACAATGAGCAGTTCTTC
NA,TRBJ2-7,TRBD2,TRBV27,CASSFSRTSGYEQYF,TGTGCCAGCAGTTTTTCACGGACTAGCGGCTACGAGCAGTACTTC
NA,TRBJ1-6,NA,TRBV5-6,CASSPGGGSYNSPLHF,TGTGCCAGCAGCCCGGGGGGGGGCTCCTATAATTCACCCCTCCACTTT
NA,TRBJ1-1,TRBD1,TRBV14,CASSAGMGTEYTEAFF,TGTGCCAGCAGCGCGGGTATGGGGACAGAGTACACTGAAGCTTTCTTT
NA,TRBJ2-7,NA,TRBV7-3,CASSQNRGEQYF,TGTGCCAGCAGCCAGAACCGGGGCGAGCAGTACTTC
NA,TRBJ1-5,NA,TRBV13,CASSPTGNQPQHF,TGTGCCAGCAGCCCTACAGGGAATCAGCCCCAGCATTTT
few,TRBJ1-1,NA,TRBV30,CTAQQSPEAFF,TGTACCGCCCAGCAGAGCCCTGAAGCTTTCTTT